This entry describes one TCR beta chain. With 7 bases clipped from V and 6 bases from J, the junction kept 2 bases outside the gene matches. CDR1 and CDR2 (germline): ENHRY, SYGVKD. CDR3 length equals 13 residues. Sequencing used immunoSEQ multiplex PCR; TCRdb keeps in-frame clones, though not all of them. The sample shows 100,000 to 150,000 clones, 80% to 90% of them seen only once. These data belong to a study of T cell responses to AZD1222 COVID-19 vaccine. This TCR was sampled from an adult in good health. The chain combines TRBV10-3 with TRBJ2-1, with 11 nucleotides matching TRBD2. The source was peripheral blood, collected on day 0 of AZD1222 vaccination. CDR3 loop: CAIKLAGGNEQFF. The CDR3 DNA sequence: TGTGCCATCAAGCTAGCGGGGGGCAATGAGCAGTTCTTC.